The rows below give T cell receptor beta chains drawn from one sample of a study of T-cell reconstitution after alpha-beta-depleted transplantation in children. TCRdb re-analysed the PCR reads in MiXCR, keeping a single row per CDR3 protein. There are around 300,000 distinct CDR3 sequences in the sample; about 9.9% occur only once, and roughly a quarter lies in the top ten. The sample was peripheral blood, taken 180 days after TCRalphabeta/CD19-depleted stem cell transplant. The receptors here all came from a male patient under 10 years old who had a stem cell transplant for chronic granulomatous disease, so the T cells may come from the graft donor. CDR3s include the opening cysteine and the closing phenylalanine or tryptophan. The D gene is left open where the match is weak. Size is omitted from some rows. Given values are once, few, many or a class for expanded clones.

many	TRBJ1-5	TRBV7-8	17	NA	CASSLGRVPDSNQPQHF	TGTGCCAGCAGCTTAGGAAGGGTCCCTGATAGCAATCAGCCCCAGCATTTT
NA	TRBJ2-7	TRBV4-2	19	TRBD1	CASSPGLDRGRGSSYEQYF	TGTGCCAGCAGCCCCGGGCTGGACAGGGGCAGGGGGAGCTCCTACGAGCAGTACTTC
many	TRBJ2-2	TRBV5-1	13	NA	CASSLDSAGELFF	TGCGCCAGCAGCTTGGACTCCGCCGGGGAGCTGTTTTTT
NA	TRBJ2-1	TRBV2	19	TRBD2	CASSVLSGGILSPYNEQFF	TGTGCCAGCAGCGTCCTCAGCGGGGGGATCCTTAGCCCCTACAATGAGCAGTTCTTC
many	TRBJ1-1	TRBV18	14	TRBD1	CASSKGQAQTEAFF	TGTGCCAGCTCAAAGGGACAGGCCCAGACTGAAGCTTTCTTT
many	TRBJ2-4	TRBV29-1	15	NA	CSVSPGARPKNIQYF	TGCAGCGTTAGCCCGGGGGCACGACCCAAAAACATTCAGTACTTC
many	TRBJ2-7	TRBV7-2	15	NA	CASSLYVGLGYEQYF	TGTGCCAGCAGCTTATATGTGGGGCTTGGTTACGAGCAGTACTTC
many	TRBJ2-3	TRBV29-1	13	NA	CSVGVTGTDTQYF	TGCAGCGTTGGAGTAACTGGCACAGATACGCAGTATTTT
many	TRBJ2-2	TRBV6-2/TRBV6-3	14	NA	CASRTGYSTGELFF	TGTGCCAGCCGGACGGGATACAGCACCGGGGAGCTGTTTTTT
many	TRBJ2-7	TRBV10-3	16	TRBD1	CAISDTGTGMPYEQYF	TGTGCCATCAGTGATACCGGGACAGGGATGCCCTACGAGCAGTACTTC
NA	TRBJ1-2	TRBV2	14	TRBD1	CASSEWTGPYGYTF	TGTGCCAGCAGTGAATGGACAGGCCCCTATGGCTACACCTTC
NA	TRBJ2-1	TRBV28	18	TRBD2	CASSFRSRGSGSYNEQFF	TGTGCCAGCAGTTTTCGATCCCGGGGAAGCGGGAGCTACAATGAGCAGTTCTTC
many	TRBJ1-1	TRBV15	12	NA	CATSSGLTEAFF	TGTGCCACCAGCTCGGGGCTCACTGAAGCTTTCTTT
many	TRBJ2-1	TRBV7-7	13	NA	CASARDPLNEQFF	TGTGCCAGCGCCCGGGACCCTCTCAATGAGCAGTTCTTC
few	TRBJ2-7	TRBV18	17	TRBD1	CASSRQPGQGKTYEQYF	TGTGCCAGCTCACGACAGCCGGGACAGGGAAAGACCTACGAGCAGTACTTC
many	TRBJ1-5	TRBV7-6	18	NA	CASSLHPPHGGSNQPQHF	TGTGCCAGCAGCTTGCATCCCCCACATGGGGGAAGCAATCAGCCCCAGCATTTT
many	TRBJ2-7	TRBV12-3/TRBV12-4	12	NA	CASSPSGYEQYF	TGTGCCAGCAGCCCGTCTGGGTACGAGCAGTACTTC
many	TRBJ1-3	TRBV3-1	16	TRBD1	CASSQRDRFSGNTIYF	TGTGCCAGCAGCCAAAGGGACAGATTCTCTGGAAACACCATATATTTT
many	TRBJ2-7	TRBV28	14	NA	CASRPFRELYEQYF	TGTGCCAGCAGACCCTTCCGGGAGCTCTACGAGCAGTACTTC
many	TRBJ1-4	TRBV5-1	14	TRBD1	CASSYRDRNEKLFF	TGCGCCAGCAGCTACCGGGACAGGAATGAAAAACTGTTTTTT
NA	TRBJ1-2	TRBV29-1	15	TRBD1	CSVVPEQGARYGYTF	TGCAGCGTTGTGCCCGAACAGGGGGCACGCTATGGCTACACCTTC
many	TRBJ2-7	TRBV10-3	14	NA	CAIRTVFITYEQYF	TGTGCCATCAGGACCGTTTTTATCACCTACGAGCAGTACTTC
many	TRBJ2-2	TRBV5-1	15	NA	CASSYGTPNTGELFF	TGCGCCAGCAGCTACGGGACACCGAACACCGGGGAGCTGTTTTTT
few	TRBJ2-5	TRBV18	18	NA	CASSPGISRLAVEETQYF	TGTGCCAGCTCACCAGGTATCTCCAGGTTGGCCGTGGAAGAGACCCAGTACTTC
NA	TRBJ1-5	TRBV28	13	NA	CASRWQEGQPQHF	TGTGCCAGCAGATGGCAGGAGGGGCAGCCCCAGCATTTT
many	TRBJ1-1	TRBV14	14	NA	CASSHRGGYTEAFF	TGTGCCAGCAGCCACCGGGGGGGATACACTGAAGCTTTCTTT
NA	TRBJ2-7	TRBV4-2	15	NA	CASSASAQVGYEQYF	TGTGCCAGCAGCGCAAGTGCACAGGTAGGGTACGAGCAGTACTTC
many	TRBJ1-2	TRBV20-1	13	TRBD1	CSARKGGFRGYTF	TGCAGTGCTAGAAAAGGGGGCTTTCGAGGCTACACCTTC
many	TRBJ2-5	TRBV6-1	13	TRBD1	CASSRGRGETQYF	TGTGCCAGCAGCAGGGGGCGGGGAGAGACCCAGTACTTC
many	TRBJ2-7	TRBV28	12	NA	CASSPTVYEQYF	TGTGCCAGCAGTCCGACAGTCTACGAGCAGTACTTC
many	TRBJ2-3	TRBV9	17	TRBD2	CASSVASLAGPTDTQYF	TGTGCCAGCAGCGTAGCGTCACTAGCGGGGCCCACAGATACGCAGTATTTT
many	TRBJ2-1	TRBV9	12	NA	CASSVGYHEQFF	TGTGCCAGCAGCGTAGGTTACCATGAGCAGTTCTTC
many	TRBJ1-2	TRBV20-1	12	TRBD1	CSGRQGAYGYTF	TGCAGTGGCCGACAGGGTGCCTATGGCTACACCTTC
many	TRBJ2-1	TRBV7-2	14	NA	CASSLALARNEQFF	TGTGCCAGCAGCTTAGCCCTAGCGCGCAATGAGCAGTTCTTC
many	TRBJ2-5	TRBV29-1	16	TRBD2	CSVEEEREGPRVTQYF	TGCAGCGTTGAAGAGGAGCGGGAGGGCCCTCGGGTGACCCAGTACTTC
many	TRBJ2-3	TRBV28	18	TRBD1	CASSYRSPGTGRADTQYF	TGTGCCAGCAGTTATCGCTCTCCCGGGACAGGGAGAGCGGATACGCAGTATTTT
many	TRBJ2-1	TRBV27	13	NA	CASSWAGMRFQFF	TGTGCCAGCAGTTGGGCTGGGATGCGTTTTCAGTTCTTC
many	TRBJ2-7	TRBV5-1	14	NA	CASSSSQAPYEQYF	TGCGCCAGCAGCTCGTCACAGGCCCCCTACGAGCAGTACTTC
many	TRBJ2-2	TRBV7-6	13	NA	CASSSYLSGELFF	TGTGCCAGCAGCTCCTACTTGAGCGGGGAGCTGTTTTTT
many	TRBJ2-1	TRBV9	14	NA	CASSVGQGNNEQFF	TGTGCCAGCAGCGTAGGCCAGGGTAACAATGAGCAGTTCTTC
many	TRBJ2-5	TRBV5-1	13	TRBD1	CASSPDRDGTQYF	TGCGCCAGCAGCCCGGACAGGGATGGGACCCAGTACTTC
many	TRBJ1-2	TRBV20-1	13	TRBD1	CSARTGGYYGYTF	TGCAGTGCTAGGACAGGGGGCTACTATGGCTACACCTTC
many	TRBJ2-6	TRBV27	16	NA	CASSFGEGAGANVLTF	TGTGCCAGCAGTTTTGGGGAGGGGGCTGGGGCCAACGTCCTGACTTTC
many	TRBJ1-5	TRBV7-9	18	TRBD1	CASSLETGLGWSNQPQHF	TGTGCCAGCAGCTTAGAGACAGGGTTGGGCTGGAGCAATCAGCCCCAGCATTTT
NA	TRBJ2-2	TRBV28	13	NA	CASFGEYTGELFF	TGTGCCTCCTTCGGGGAGTACACCGGGGAGCTGTTTTTT
many	TRBJ1-1	TRBV5-1	16	TRBD1	CASSLVPDRGGTEAFF	TGCGCCAGCAGCTTGGTTCCCGACAGGGGGGGGACTGAAGCTTTCTTT
many	TRBJ2-2	TRBV7-2	16	NA	CASSLALTFNTGELFF	TGTGCCAGCAGCTTAGCGTTGACTTTTAACACCGGGGAGCTGTTTTTT
many	TRBJ2-5	TRBV10-3	14	TRBD2	CASRTSGRKETQYF	TGTGCCTCTCGGACTAGCGGGCGGAAAGAGACCCAGTACTTC